This TCR beta chain was observed in a study of CD8 T cells in ankylosing spondylitis. As the method for making TCR beta libraries, quantitative 5'-RACE with molecular barcodes was used. TCRdb passed the 5' RACE reads through MiXCR, listing each CDR3 protein once. The profile shows about 160,000 distinct CDR3 sequences, approximately 9% of them singletons. The study's findings and limits: What appeared characteristic of ankylosing spondylitis blood was a TCR beta motif of under 10 highly homologous variants.

The CDR3 extends over 16 amino acids. Between the trimmed V and J ends, which lost 3 bases and 2 bases, there was a span of 16 bases. Germline CDR1 is SGHTA and CDR2 is FQGNSA. As regards this clonotype: The antigen is unknown.

Sequencing input: blood, either unsorted or a sorted T cell fraction (not recorded which). The clonotype was recovered from a female donor with ankylosing spondylitis or in good health (not recorded which). This chain connects TRBV7-2 to TRBJ2-5; the D gene could be TRBD1 or TRBD2 (5 bases each). The CDR3 region has the DNA TGTGCCAGCAGCTTTCCCTGGGGACGGTCTCAAGAGACCCAGTACTTC. It yields the protein CASSFPWGRSQETQYF.